The rows below give T cell receptor beta chains drawn from one sample of a study of spatial heterogeneity in lung cancer. Each CDR3 protein is one row after TCRdb ran MiXCR on the 5' RACE reads. Here the sample spans 25,000 to 30,000 distinct CDR3 sequences, 9.5% to 15% being singletons. The sequences come from PBMCs, collected at surgery. These receptors all stem from a female donor with early-stage non-small cell lung cancer. Each CDR3 is given with its conserved first and last residue. D genes are given only for firm matches. Where a row states a size, it is once, few, many or the class of an expanded clone; other rows omit it.

TRBD1 | TRBJ1-4 | many | TRBV5-1 | CASSLAPSGTGGGPGELFF | TGCGCCAGCAGCTTGGCTCCCTCCGGGACAGGGGGCGGCCCTGGGGAACTGTTTTTT
TRBD2 | TRBJ2-3 | . | TRBV7-9 | CASSLGSSGMDTQYF | TGTGCCAGCAGCTTAGGGTCTAGCGGGATGGATACGCAGTATTTT
. | TRBJ2-3 | . | TRBV2 | CASSEARRVGTDTQYF | TGTGCCAGCAGTGAAGCGCGAAGGGTGGGCACAGATACGCAGTATTTT
. | TRBJ2-1 | many | TRBV3-1 | CASSQGTVYNEQFF | TGTGCCAGCAGCCAAGGAACAGTATACAATGAGCAGTTCTTC
. | TRBJ2-2 | . | TRBV12-3/TRBV12-4 | CASRGTSDTGELFF | TGTGCCAGCAGGGGGACTTCCGACACCGGGGAGCTGTTTTTT
. | TRBJ1-3 | many | TRBV28 | CASSTRTASSGNTIYF | TGTGCCAGCAGTACTCGGACAGCGTCCTCTGGAAACACCATATATTTT
. | TRBJ2-5 | many | TRBV25-1 | CASSDYEAIRETQYF | TGTGCCAGCAGTGATTATGAAGCGATTCGTGAGACCCAGTACTTC
. | TRBJ2-3 | few | TRBV20-1 | CSASPTPTNTQYF | TGCAGTGCTAGTCCCACCCCCACTAATACGCAGTATTTT
. | TRBJ2-2 | many | TRBV10-2 | CASSEPTGELFF | TGCGCCAGCAGTGAGCCCACCGGGGAGCTGTTTTTT
. | TRBJ2-7 | many | TRBV20-1 | CSASLEGSLPYEQYF | TGCAGTGCTAGTCTCGAGGGGTCACTACCCTACGAGCAGTACTTC
. | TRBJ2-3 | many | TRBV28 | CASKGRAFTDTQYF | TGTGCCAGCAAGGGGCGGGCGTTCACAGATACGCAGTATTTT
. | TRBJ2-7 | many | TRBV29-1 | CSVEGTEGSYEQYF | TGCAGCGTTGAAGGGACAGAAGGCTCCTACGAGCAGTACTTC
. | TRBJ1-1 | many | TRBV7-3 | CASSLNLGTEAFF | TGTGCCAGCAGCTTAAACTTGGGGACTGAAGCTTTCTTT
. | TRBJ1-5 | . | TRBV6-5 | CASSRGGNQPQHF | TGTGCCAGCAGCCGAGGAGGCAATCAGCCCCAGCATTTT